These 15 T cell receptor beta chains came from one sample sequenced in a study of T cell responses to AZD1222 COVID-19 vaccine. Data came from immunoSEQ multiplex PCR; TCRdb stores just in-frame clones and leaves some out. The table shows over 130,000 clones, with about 92% occurring only once. The sample here was peripheral blood, taken on day 0 of AZD1222 vaccination. These receptor sequences come from an adult in good health.

The chain employs TRBV5-1 and TRBJ1-1; tentatively, D is TRBD1 (6 bases). V dropped 5 bases and J dropped 5 bases, with 10 bases sitting between them. The germline V gene has CDR1 SGHRS and CDR2 YFSETQ. The CDR3 has 12 residues. The CDR3 here is CASRQGGTEAFF. For the CDR3, the DNA is TGCGCCAGCAGACAGGGTGGGACTGAAGCTTTCTTT. The complete variable domain, with remaining parts taken from reference TRBV5-1 and TRBJ1-1, reads KAGVTQTPRYLIKTRGQQVTLSCSPISGHRSVSWYQQTPGQGLQFLFEYFSETQRNKGNFPGRFSGRQFSNSRSEMNVSTLELGDSALYLCASRQGGTEAFFGQGTRLTVV.

The CDR3 DNA reads as TGTGCCAGCAGAAAGGGGCCAGGGGCGTACGAGCAGTACTTC. As protein: CASRKGPGAYEQYF. The chain carries TRBV6-5 and TRBJ2-7, with D tentatively TRBD1 (6 bases). The germline CDR1 and CDR2 sequences are MNHEY and SVGAGI. The germline V and J ends were trimmed by 6 bases and 4 bases, with 16 bases remaining between them. The CDR3 is 14 amino acids.

The chain combines TRBV19 with TRBJ2-1; no definite D call. Germline V gives CDR1 LNHDA, CDR2 SQIVND (reference sequence). V was pared by 7 bases and J by 2 bases, with 12 bases between. The CDR3 is made up of 14 amino acids. In DNA form, the CDR3 reads TGTGCCAGTACCCCAACAGTCACCTACAATGAGCAGTTCTTC. Translating it yields CASTPTVTYNEQFF.

This CDR3 is CAWSVGRNEQFF. In nucleotides, the CDR3 is TGTGCCTGGAGTGTCGGGCGGAATGAGCAGTTCTTC. The rearrangement links TRBV30 to TRBJ2-1; D not resolved. Germline lookup yields CDR1 GTSNPN and CDR2 SVGIG (reference sequence). Trimming pared 0 bases from V and 7 bases from J, leaving 7 bases between. This CDR3 has 12 amino acids.

The chain combines TRBV19 with TRBJ1-3; the D is unclear. Germline V gene sequence: CDR1 LNHDA, CDR2 SQIVND (reference sequence). The V end was cut by 11 bases, the J end by 7 bases, with 24 bases between. This CDR3 region has 15 residues. The CDR3 DNA follows: TGTGCCGCACGAAGCAAGAGCCTCTCGGGGAACACCATATATTTT. It codes for CAARSKSLSGNTIYF.

This clone appeared a single time. The chain links TRBV7-9 to TRBJ2-7; D gene ambiguous. Germline V gene sequence: CDR1 SEHNR, CDR2 FQNEAQ (reference sequence). The ends were cut back, 0 bases at V and 5 bases at J, with 14 bases in the middle. The CDR3 consists of 15 residues. DNA of the CDR3: TGTGCCAGCAGCTTAGCAAACCAGGTTACAGACGAGCAGTACTTC. It encodes CASSLANQVTDEQYF.

The chain couples TRBV7-9 to TRBJ2-7; 10 nucleotides match TRBD1. The CDR3 loop spans 17 amino acids. The ends lost 5 bases at V and 3 bases at J; junction bases unmatched: 13. The germline V gene encodes CDR1 SEHNR and CDR2 FQNEAQ (reference sequence). CDR3 sequence (DNA): TGTGCCAGCAGCCCATTCTTGACAGGGGGCTCCGGCTACGAGCAGTACTTC. Its translation: CASSPFLTGGSGYEQYF.

The genes are TRBV19 and TRBJ2-5, with D unclear. V was shortened by 8 bases and J by 5 bases, with 21 bases between the two germline ends. CDR1 is LNHDA and CDR2 is SQIVND in the germline V gene (reference sequence). The length of the CDR3 is 15 residues. The CDR3 nucleotides read TGTGCCAGTTCTTTGGTCACGGGCCCCGTGGAGACCCAGTACTTC. Its translation is CASSLVTGPVETQYF.

This chain links TRBV5-1 with TRBJ2-1, with TRBD2 identical over 7 bases. The CDR3 covers 15 residues. Germline V gene lookup returns CDR1 SGHRS and CDR2 YFSETQ. With V trimmed by 0 bases and J by 10 bases, 10 bases remained unmatched. Here the CDR3 reads CASSLEGAGLREQFF. The CDR3, as DNA: TGCGCCAGCAGCTTGGAGGGAGCGGGACTCCGCGAGCAGTTCTTC.

The rearrangement uses TRBV5-4 and TRBJ2-3; the D is unclear. The germline V gene encodes CDR1 SGHNT and CDR2 YYREEE (reference sequence). V shed 4 bases and J shed 4 bases, with 10 bases lying between them. The CDR3 totals 13 residues. The CDR3 region is CASSPSYSDTQYF. CDR3 sequence (DNA): TGTGCCAGCAGCCCGTCTTACTCAGATACGCAGTATTTT.

The chain joins TRBV2 to TRBJ2-3, with TRBD2 identical over 11 bases. V dropped 9 bases and J dropped 5; count of bases not matched to a gene: 4. Germline V gene data show CDR1 as SNHLY and CDR2 as FYNNEI. The CDR3 loop spans 13 amino acids. CDR3 protein: CARLAGEGDTQYF. The DNA of the CDR3 is TGTGCCAGACTAGCGGGAGAGGGAGATACGCAGTATTTT.

V and J are TRBV21-1 and TRBJ1-2; the table's D gene call, TRBD1, was not cross checked with the DNA. TRBV21-1 is tagged as a pseudogene. This CDR3 has 16 amino acids. The CDR3 DNA reads as TGTGCCAGCAGCAAAGTCTGGAGGACAGGGTTTTTTGGCTACACCTTC. Its protein product is CASSKVWRTGFFGYTF.

This chain connects TRBV2 to TRBJ2-6; D remains ambiguous. The V gene lost 2 bases and the J gene lost 1 base, with 6 bases spanning the gap. The CDR3 has 15 amino acids. The germline V gene encodes CDR1 SNHLY and CDR2 FYNNEI. The CDR3 DNA sequence: TGTGCCAGCAGTGAATGGGGATCTGGGGCCAACGTCCTGACTTTC. This translates into CASSEWGSGANVLTF. Based on the CDR3 plus reference TRBV2 and TRBJ2-6, the full variable domain is EPEVTQTPSHQVTQMGQEVILRCVPISNHLYFYWYRQILGQKVEFLVSFYNNEISEKSEIFDDQFSVERPDGSNFTLKIRSTKLEDSAMYFCASSEWGSGANVLTFGAGSRLTVL.

The J gene is TRBJ2-7, the V gene TRBV6-2 or TRBV6-3; 8 nucleotides match TRBD1. Germline V gene lookup returns CDR1 MNHEY and CDR2 SVGEGT. J gave up 5 bases and V 2 bases, and 8 bases lay outside the gene matches. The CDR3 runs 15 residues. CDR3 nucleotide sequence: TGTGCCAGCAGTTACAGCGGACAGGGCTACGACGAGCAGTACTTC. Amino acid sequence: CASSYSGQGYDEQYF.

The rearrangement links TRBV24-1 to TRBJ2-1, with no clear D. Germline assignment: CDR1 KGHDR and CDR2 SFDVKD. CDR3 length: 13 amino acids. Trimming took 7 bases from V and 10 from J, leaving 16 bases between them. In nucleotides, the CDR3 is TGTGCCACCAGCGATCCATCACACCAGGAGCAGTTCTTC. This codes for CATSDPSHQEQFF.